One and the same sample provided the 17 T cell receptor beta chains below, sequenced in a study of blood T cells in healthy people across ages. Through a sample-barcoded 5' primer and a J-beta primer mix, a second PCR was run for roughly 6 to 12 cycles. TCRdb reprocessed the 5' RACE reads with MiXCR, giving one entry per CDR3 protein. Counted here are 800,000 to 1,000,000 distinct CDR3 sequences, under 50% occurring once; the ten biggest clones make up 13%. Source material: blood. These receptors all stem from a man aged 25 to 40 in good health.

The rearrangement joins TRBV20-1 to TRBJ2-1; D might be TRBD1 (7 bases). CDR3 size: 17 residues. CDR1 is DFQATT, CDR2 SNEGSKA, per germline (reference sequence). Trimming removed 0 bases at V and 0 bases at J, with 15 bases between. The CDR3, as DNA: TGCAGTGCTAGAGATAGGCCAGGGGGGAGCTCCTACAATGAGCAGTTCTTC. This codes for CSARDRPGGSSYNEQFF.

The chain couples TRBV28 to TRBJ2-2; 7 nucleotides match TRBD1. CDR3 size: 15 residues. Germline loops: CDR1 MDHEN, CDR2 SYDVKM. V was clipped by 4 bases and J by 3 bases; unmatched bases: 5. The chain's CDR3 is CASSSGQRDTGELFF. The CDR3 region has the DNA TGTGCCAGCAGTTCGGGACAGAGGGACACCGGGGAGCTGTTTTTT.

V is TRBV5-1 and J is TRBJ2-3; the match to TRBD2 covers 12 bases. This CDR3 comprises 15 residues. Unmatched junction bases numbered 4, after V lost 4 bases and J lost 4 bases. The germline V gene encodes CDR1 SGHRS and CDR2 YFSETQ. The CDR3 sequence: CASSRSSGGADTQYF. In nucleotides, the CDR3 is TGCGCCAGCAGCCGATCTAGCGGGGGGGCAGATACGCAGTATTTT.

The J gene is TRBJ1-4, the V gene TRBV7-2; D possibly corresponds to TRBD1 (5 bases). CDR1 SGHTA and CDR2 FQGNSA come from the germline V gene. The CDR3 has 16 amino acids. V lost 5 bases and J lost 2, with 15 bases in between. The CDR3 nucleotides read TGTGCCAGCAGCCTGGCGGGGGGGACCACTAATGAAAAACTGTTTTTT. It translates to CASSLAGGTTNEKLFF.

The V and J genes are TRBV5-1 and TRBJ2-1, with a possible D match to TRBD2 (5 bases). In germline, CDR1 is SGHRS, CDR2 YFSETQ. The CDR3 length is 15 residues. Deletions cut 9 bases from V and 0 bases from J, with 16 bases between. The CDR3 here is CATTEGGLSYNEQFF. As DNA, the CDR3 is TGCGCCACCACTGAGGGTGGTCTCTCCTACAATGAGCAGTTCTTC. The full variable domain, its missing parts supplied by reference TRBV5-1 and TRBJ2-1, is KAGVTQTPRYLIKTRGQQVTLSCSPISGHRSVSWYQQTPGQGLQFLFEYFSETQRNKGNFPGRFSGRQFSNSRSEMNVSTLELGDSALYLCATTEGGLSYNEQFFGPGTRLTVL.

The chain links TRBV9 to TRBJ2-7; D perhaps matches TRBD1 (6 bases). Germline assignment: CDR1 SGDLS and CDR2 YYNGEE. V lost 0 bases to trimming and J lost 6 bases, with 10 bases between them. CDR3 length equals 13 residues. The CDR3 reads CASSVGGRGEQYF. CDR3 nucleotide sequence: TGTGCCAGCAGCGTAGGTGGCAGGGGCGAGCAGTACTTC.

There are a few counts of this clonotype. The CDR3 bases are TGTGCCAGCAGCCCGATTTGGCAGCCCCAGCATTTT. Its translation is CASSPIWQPQHF. The chain uses TRBV28 and TRBJ1-5; D is unresolved. CDR1 MDHEN and CDR2 SYDVKM come from the germline V gene. V dropped 6 bases and J dropped 7 bases, with 10 bases sitting between them. CDR3 length: 12 amino acids.

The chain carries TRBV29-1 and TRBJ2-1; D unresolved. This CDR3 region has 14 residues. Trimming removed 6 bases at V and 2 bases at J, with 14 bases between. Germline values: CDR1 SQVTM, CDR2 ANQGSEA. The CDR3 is CSVRRQNTYNEQFF. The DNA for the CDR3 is TGCAGCGTGCGAAGGCAGAATACCTACAATGAGCAGTTCTTC.

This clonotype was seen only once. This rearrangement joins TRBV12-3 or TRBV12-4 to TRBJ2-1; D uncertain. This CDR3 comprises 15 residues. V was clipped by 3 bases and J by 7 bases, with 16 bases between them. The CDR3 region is CASSFPGAALNEQFF. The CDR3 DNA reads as TGTGCCAGCAGTTTCCCCGGAGCCGCGTTGAATGAGCAGTTCTTC.

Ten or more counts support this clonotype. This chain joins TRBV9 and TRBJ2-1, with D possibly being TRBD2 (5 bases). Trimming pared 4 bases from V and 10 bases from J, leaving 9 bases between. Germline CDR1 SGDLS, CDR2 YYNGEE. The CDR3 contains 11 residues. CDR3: CASSPGIEQFF. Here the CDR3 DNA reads TGTGCCAGCAGCCCCGGGATCGAGCAGTTCTTC.

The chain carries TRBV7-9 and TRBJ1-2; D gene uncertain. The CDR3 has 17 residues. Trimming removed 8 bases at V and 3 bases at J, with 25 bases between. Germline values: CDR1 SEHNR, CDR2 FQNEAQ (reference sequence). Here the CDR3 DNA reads TGTGCCAGCGGTCGGGCGCCTAACAAGCCCGGGGACTATGGCTACACCTTC. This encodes CASGRAPNKPGDYGYTF.

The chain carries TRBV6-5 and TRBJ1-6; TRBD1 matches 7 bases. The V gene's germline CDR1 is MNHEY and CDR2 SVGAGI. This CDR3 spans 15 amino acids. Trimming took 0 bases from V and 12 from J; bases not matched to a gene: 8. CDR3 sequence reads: CASSYSEKRGRPLHF. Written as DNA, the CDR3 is TGTGCCAGCAGTTACTCCGAAAAAAGGGGGCGACCCCTCCACTTT.

CDR3 in amino acids: CASSLEPRTKDSYEQYF. The CDR3 nucleotides are TGTGCCAGCAGCTTAGAACCACGGACAAAGGACTCCTACGAGCAGTACTTC. V gene TRBV7-9 combines with J gene TRBJ2-7; TRBD1 might be the D (5 bases). Germline lookup yields CDR1 SEHNR and CDR2 FQNEAQ (reference sequence). This CDR3 has 17 residues. V dropped 1 base and J dropped 0 bases, with 16 bases sitting between them.

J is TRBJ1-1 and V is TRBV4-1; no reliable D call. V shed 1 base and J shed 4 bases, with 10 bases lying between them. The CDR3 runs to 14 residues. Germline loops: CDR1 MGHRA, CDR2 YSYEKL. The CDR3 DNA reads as TGCGCCAGCAGCCAAGTCGACGGCGGCACTGAAGCTTTCTTT. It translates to CASSQVDGGTEAFF.

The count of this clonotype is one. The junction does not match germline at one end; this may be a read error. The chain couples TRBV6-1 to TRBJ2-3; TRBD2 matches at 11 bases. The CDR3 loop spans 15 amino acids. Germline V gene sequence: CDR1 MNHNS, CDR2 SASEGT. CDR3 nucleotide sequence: TGTGCCAGCAGTCCTAGCGGGGGGATAGCAGATACGAAGTATTTT. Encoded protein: CASSPSGGIADTKYF.

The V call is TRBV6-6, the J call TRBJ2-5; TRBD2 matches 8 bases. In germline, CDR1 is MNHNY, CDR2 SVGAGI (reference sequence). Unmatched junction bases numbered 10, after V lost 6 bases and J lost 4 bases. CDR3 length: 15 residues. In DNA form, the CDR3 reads TGTGCCAGCAGCCTCATGGCGGGGGGTTCAGAGACCCAGTACTTC. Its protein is CASSLMAGGSETQYF.

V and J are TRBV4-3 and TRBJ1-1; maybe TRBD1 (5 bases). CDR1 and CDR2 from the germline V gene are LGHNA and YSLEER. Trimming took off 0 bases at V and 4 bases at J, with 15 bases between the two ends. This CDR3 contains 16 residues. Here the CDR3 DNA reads TGCGCCAGCAGCCAAGATCGGGGATCCAGGGCCACTGAAGCTTTCTTT. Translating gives CASSQDRGSRATEAFF.